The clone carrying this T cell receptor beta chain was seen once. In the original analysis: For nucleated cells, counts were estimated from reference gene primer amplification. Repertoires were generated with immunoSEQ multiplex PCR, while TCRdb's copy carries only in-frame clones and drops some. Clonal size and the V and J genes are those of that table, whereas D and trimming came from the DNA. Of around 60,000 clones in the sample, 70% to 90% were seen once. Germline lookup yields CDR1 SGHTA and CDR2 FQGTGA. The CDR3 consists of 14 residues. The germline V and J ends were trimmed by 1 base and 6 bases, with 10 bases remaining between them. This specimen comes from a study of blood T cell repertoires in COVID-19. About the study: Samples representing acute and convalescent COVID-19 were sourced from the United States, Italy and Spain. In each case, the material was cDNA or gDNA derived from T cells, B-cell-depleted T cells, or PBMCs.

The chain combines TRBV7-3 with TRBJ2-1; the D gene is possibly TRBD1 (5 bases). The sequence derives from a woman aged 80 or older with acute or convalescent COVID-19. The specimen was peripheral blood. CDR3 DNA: TGTGCCAGCAGCTTAATAAGGGGCAGCAATGAGCAGTTCTTC. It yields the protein CASSLIRGSNEQFF.